Listed below are T cell receptor beta chains from one sample, sequenced in a study of cytomegalovirus exposure and HLA in healthy donors. Produced via immunoSEQ multiplex PCR; TCRdb's table is partial and in-frame only. The sample lists roughly 130,000 clones, roughly four fifths seen once, with 5.9% in the top ten. Source material: PBMCs. The receptors originated from a woman aged 40 to 55 in good health and CMV-seropositive. CDR3s include the opening cysteine and the closing phenylalanine or tryptophan. The D gene is left open where the match is weak. Part of the rows lack a size; the others show once, few, many or a class for expanded clones.

TRBD1 | TRBJ2-5 | TRBV5-1 | . | TGCGCCAGCAGCGTACGGACAGGGAACGGAGAGACCCAGTACTTC | CASSVRTGNGETQYF
TRBD2 | TRBJ2-7 | TRBV5-1 | . | TGCGCCAGCAGCTTATTACTAGCGGGAGGGGACGAGCAGTACTTC | CASSLLLAGGDEQYF
. | TRBJ1-2 | TRBV6-5 | . | TGTGCCAGCAGTTACTCGTTTAGCATAAACTATGGCTACACCTTC | CASSYSFSINYGYTF
TRBD2 | TRBJ2-1 | TRBV7-2 | . | TGTGCCAGCAGCTTATTCACTAGCGACAATGAGCAGTTCTTC | CASSLFTSDNEQFF
. | TRBJ2-5 | TRBV27 | few | TGTGCCAGCAGTTTATCGGGGGCCCTACAAGAGACCCAGTACTTC | CASSLSGALQETQYF
. | TRBJ2-3 | TRBV29-1 | . | TGCAGCGATGGGCAGGGGGGAACGCAGTATTTT | CSDGQGGTQYF
TRBD1 | TRBJ2-1 | TRBV11-2 | . | TGTGCCAGCAGCCGACAGGGCAACAATGAGCAGTTCTTC | CASSRQGNNEQFF
. | TRBJ1-1 | TRBV6-6 | few | TGTGCCAGCAGTTACGGTGAACATACGAACACTGAAGCTTTCTTT | CASSYGEHTNTEAFF
TRBD2 | TRBJ2-3 | TRBV6-1 | . | TGTGCCAGCCGACTAGCGGGATTCACAGATACGCAGTATTTT | CASRLAGFTDTQYF
. | TRBJ2-7 | TRBV6-1 | few | TGTGCCAGCAGTGAAGCAAGTGGCGGTAGCCCCTACGAGCAGTACTTC | CASSEASGGSPYEQYF
TRBD1 | TRBJ1-1 | TRBV6-1 | once | TGTGCCAGCAGTGAAGCGGTGACAGGGAAAAGAACTGAAGCTTTCTTT | CASSEAVTGKRTEAFF
TRBD1 | TRBJ2-1 | TRBV5-1 | . | TGCGCCAGCAGCTCTCCGGGACAGTACAATGAGCAGTTCTTC | CASSSPGQYNEQFF
. | TRBJ1-5 | TRBV18 | . | TGTGCCAGCTCACCGTTCGGGGGGAGCAATCAGCCCCAGCATTTT | CASSPFGGSNQPQHF
. | TRBJ1-2 | TRBV28 | . | TGTGCCAGCAGTTTCTCAGGACCAGGGGATGGCTACACCTTC | CASSFSGPGDGYTF
. | TRBJ1-2 | TRBV28 | . | TGTGCCAGCAGCGGCGGATTCTATGGCTACACCTTC | CASSGGFYGYTF
TRBD1 | TRBJ1-3 | TRBV2 | . | TGTGCCAGCAGTGAGGCACAACAGGGGGACGGAAACACTATATATTTT | CASSEAQQGDGNTIYF
TRBD1 | TRBJ2-1 | TRBV6-5 | . | TGTGCCAGCAGGGGACAGGGGACTTACAATGAGCAGTTCTTC | CASRGQGTYNEQFF
TRBD1 | TRBJ1-3 | TRBV30 | . | TGTGCCTGGAGTCCGGCAGGGGGCACCTCTGGAAACACCATATATTTT | CAWSPAGGTSGNTIYF
TRBD2 | TRBJ2-7 | TRBV7-2 | . | TGTGCCAGCAGCTTAATGGGAGGGTCTGAAAAGCAGTACTTC | CASSLMGGSEKQYF
TRBD1 | TRBJ2-1 | TRBV19 | . | TGTGCCAGTAGTATGGAGTGGGACAGGGAGCAGTTCTTC | CASSMEWDREQFF
. | TRBJ2-7 | TRBV5-6 | . | TGTGCCAGCAGCTTGGTCGGGGGAGGCGAGCAGTACTTC | CASSLVGGGEQYF
. | TRBJ2-3 | TRBV19 | . | TGTGCCAGTAGTATTCACACCGCAGATACGCAGTATTTT | CASSIHTADTQYF
. | TRBJ2-7 | TRBV29-1 | . | TGCAGCGTCGAGTTATTCCCGGACAGCTCCTACGAGCAGTACTTC | CSVELFPDSSYEQYF
. | TRBJ2-1 | TRBV18 | . | TGTGCCAGCTCACCAGTCCGCAATGAGCAGTTCTTC | CASSPVRNEQFF
TRBD1 | TRBJ2-3 | TRBV5-1 | . | TGCGCCAGCAGCTTGGAGGGGACAGGAATCACAGATACGCAGTATTTT | CASSLEGTGITDTQYF
. | TRBJ1-2 | TRBV29-1 | . | TGCAGCGGAGACACCTACTATGGCTACACCTTC | CSGDTYYGYTF